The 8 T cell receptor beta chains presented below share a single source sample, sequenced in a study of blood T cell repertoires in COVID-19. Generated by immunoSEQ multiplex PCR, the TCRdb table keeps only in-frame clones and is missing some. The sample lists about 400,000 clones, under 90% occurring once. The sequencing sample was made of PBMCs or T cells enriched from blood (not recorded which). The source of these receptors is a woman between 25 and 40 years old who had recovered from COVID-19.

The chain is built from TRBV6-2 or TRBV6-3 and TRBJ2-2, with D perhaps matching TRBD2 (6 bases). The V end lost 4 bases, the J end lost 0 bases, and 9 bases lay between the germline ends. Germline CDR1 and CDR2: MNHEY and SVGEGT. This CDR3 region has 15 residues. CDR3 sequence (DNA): TGTGCCAGCAGTTTCGGGGGTACGAACACCGGGGAGCTGTTTTTT. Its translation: CASSFGGTNTGELFF.

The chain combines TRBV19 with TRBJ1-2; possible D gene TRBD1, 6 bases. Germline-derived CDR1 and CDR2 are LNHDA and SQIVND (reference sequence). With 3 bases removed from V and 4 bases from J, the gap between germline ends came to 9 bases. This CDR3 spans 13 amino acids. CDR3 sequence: CASSMDSRYGYTF. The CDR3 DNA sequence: TGTGCCAGTAGTATGGACAGTCGCTATGGCTACACCTTC.

The CDR3 protein is CASSVDPRGPDTQYF. DNA for the CDR3: TGTGCCAGCAGCGTAGACCCTAGGGGCCCAGATACGCAGTATTTT. The gene calls are TRBV9 and TRBJ2-3, with D tentatively TRBD1 (5 bases). Germline assignment: CDR1 SGDLS and CDR2 YYNGEE. The length of the CDR3 is 15 residues. Deletions cut 0 bases from V and 4 bases from J, with 12 bases between.

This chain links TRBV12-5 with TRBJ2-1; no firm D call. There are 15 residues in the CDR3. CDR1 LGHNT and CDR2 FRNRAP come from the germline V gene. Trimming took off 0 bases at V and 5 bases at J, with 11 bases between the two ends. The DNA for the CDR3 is TGTGCTAGTGGTTTGGTGGAGACCTACAACAATGAGCAGTTCTTC. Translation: CASGLVETYNNEQFF.

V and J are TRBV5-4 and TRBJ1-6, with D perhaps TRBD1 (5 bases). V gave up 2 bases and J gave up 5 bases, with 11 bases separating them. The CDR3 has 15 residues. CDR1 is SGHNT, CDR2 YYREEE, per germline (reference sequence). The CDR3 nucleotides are TGTGCCAGCAGCTTATGGGGGGGGAATAATTCACCCCTCCACTTT. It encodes CASSLWGGNNSPLHF.

CDR3 bases: TGTGCCAGCAGCGCCCGACAGGAACAAAATTCACCCCTCCACTTT. Translating gives CASSARQEQNSPLHF. The genes are TRBV9 and TRBJ1-6, with D maybe TRBD1 (6 bases). The CDR3 has 15 amino acids. Germline CDR1 and CDR2: SGDLS and YYNGEE. Between the trimmed V and J ends, which lost 3 bases and 7 bases, there was a span of 14 bases.

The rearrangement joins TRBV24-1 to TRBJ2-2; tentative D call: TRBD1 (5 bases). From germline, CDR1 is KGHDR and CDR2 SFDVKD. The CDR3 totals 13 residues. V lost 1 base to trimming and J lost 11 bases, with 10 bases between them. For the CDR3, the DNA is TGTGCCACCAGTGATTTCGAAGGACAAGAGCTGTTTTTT. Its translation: CATSDFEGQELFF.

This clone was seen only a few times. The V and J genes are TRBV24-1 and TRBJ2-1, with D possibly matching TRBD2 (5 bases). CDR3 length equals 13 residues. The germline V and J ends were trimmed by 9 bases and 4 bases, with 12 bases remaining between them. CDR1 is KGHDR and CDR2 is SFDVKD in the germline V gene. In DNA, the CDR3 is TGTGCCACCGAGGACTCCACGTACAATGAGCAGTTCTTC. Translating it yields CATEDSTYNEQFF.